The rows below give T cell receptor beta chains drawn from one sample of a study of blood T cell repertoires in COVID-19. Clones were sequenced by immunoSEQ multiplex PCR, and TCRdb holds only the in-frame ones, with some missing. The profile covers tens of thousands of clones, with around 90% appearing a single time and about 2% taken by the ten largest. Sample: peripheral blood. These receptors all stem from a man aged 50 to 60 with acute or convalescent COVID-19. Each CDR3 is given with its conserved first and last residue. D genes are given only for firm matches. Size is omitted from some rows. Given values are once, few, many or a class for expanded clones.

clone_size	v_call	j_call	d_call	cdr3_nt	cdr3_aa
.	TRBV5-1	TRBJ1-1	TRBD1	TGCGCCAGCAGCTTGGACAGGGGGGCTGAAGCTTTCTTT	CASSLDRGAEAFF
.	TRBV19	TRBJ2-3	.	TGTGCCACGACTAGAGCGGCACACACAGATACGCAGTATTTT	CATTRAAHTDTQYF
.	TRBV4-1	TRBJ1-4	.	TGCGCCAGCAGCCAAGGTACCGCGGACTCTGAAAAACTGTTTTTT	CASSQGTADSEKLFF
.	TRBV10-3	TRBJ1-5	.	TGTGCCATCAGTGAGTCGTCGGGGGGCGGCAATCAGCCCCAGCATTTT	CAISESSGGGNQPQHF
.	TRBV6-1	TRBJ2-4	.	TGTGCCAGCAGTGAAGCAAGGCTGGTCAGACAGGACATTCAGTACTTC	CASSEARLVRQDIQYF
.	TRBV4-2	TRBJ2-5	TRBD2	TGTGCCAGCAGCCAGGAGGGACTAGCGGGGGAGGAGGTGGAGACCCAGTACTTC	CASSQEGLAGEEVETQYF
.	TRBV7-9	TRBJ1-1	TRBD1	TGTGCCAGCAGACCCAGACAGGGGGCGAACACTGAAGCTTTCTTT	CASRPRQGANTEAFF
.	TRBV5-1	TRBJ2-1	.	TGCGCCAGCAGCCCCGGGACTTCGAATGAGCAGTTCTTC	CASSPGTSNEQFF
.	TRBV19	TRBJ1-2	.	TGTGCCAGTAGTCCCGGGGACTATGGCTACACCTTC	CASSPGDYGYTF
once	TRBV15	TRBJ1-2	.	TGTGCCACCAGCAGGGACAAAAGCTACACCTTC	CATSRDKSYTF
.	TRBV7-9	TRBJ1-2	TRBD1	TGTGCCAGCAGCTCGCGACAGGGGGAGGGCTACACCTTC	CASSSRQGEGYTF
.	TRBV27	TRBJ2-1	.	TGTGCCAGCAGTTTATCAGGGAGCAATGAGCAGTTCTTC	CASSLSGSNEQFF
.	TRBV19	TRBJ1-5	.	TGTGCCAGTAGTCAACAGAGCAATCAGCCCCAGCATTTT	CASSQQSNQPQHF
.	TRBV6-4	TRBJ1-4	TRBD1	TGTGCCAGCAGGCCCACAGGGGGGCCTAATGAAAAACTGTTTTTT	CASRPTGGPNEKLFF
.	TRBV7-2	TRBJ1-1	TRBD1	TGTGCCAGCAGCTTAGGACAGGGAGGAGCTTTCTTT	CASSLGQGGAFF
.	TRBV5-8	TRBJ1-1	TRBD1	TGTGCCAGCAGCAACGACAGGGGAGCCAACACTGAAGCTTTCTTT	CASSNDRGANTEAFF
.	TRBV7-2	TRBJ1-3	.	TGTGCCAGCAGCTTCGACAGTTACTCTGGAAACACCATATATTTT	CASSFDSYSGNTIYF
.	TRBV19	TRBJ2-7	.	TGTGCCAGTAGTGGCCCCTGGGGCGGAAGGATATCGGGCGAGCAGTACTTC	CASSGPWGGRISGEQYF
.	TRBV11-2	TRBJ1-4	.	TGTGCCAGCAGCCCCCGAAGGACCCGGGGTGAAAAACTGTTTTTT	CASSPRRTRGEKLFF
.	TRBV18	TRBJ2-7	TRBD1	TGTGCCAGCTCACTAGGGACAGGGGCTCGAAACGAGCAGTACTTC	CASSLGTGARNEQYF
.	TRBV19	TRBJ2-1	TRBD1	TGTGCCAGTAGCAACCGACAGGGTAGGAATGAGCAGTTCTTC	CASSNRQGRNEQFF
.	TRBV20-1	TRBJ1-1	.	TGCAGGGGGCAAGAGAACACTGAAGCTTTCTTT	CRGQENTEAFF
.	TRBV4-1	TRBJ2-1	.	TGCGCCAGCAGCCAAGATCCGAGCTCCTACAATGAGCAGTTCTTC	CASSQDPSSYNEQFF
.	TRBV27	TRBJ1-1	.	TGTGCCAGCAGTTTTGGAGGGAATACTGAAGCTTTCTTT	CASSFGGNTEAFF
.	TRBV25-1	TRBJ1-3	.	TGTGCCAGCAGTGCCGGCTCTGGAAACACCATATATTTT	CASSAGSGNTIYF
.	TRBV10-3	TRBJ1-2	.	TGTGCCATCAGTGACTCCGACAGAGGCGGAGGCTACACCTTC	CAISDSDRGGGYTF
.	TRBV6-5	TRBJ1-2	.	TGTGCCAGCAGGCCGACGGAGGACGGCTACACCTTC	CASRPTEDGYTF
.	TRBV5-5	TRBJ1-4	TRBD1	TGTGCCAGCAGCAAAGGGACAGCGGATGAAAAACTGTTTTTT	CASSKGTADEKLFF
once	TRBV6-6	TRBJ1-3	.	TGTGCCAGCAATTGGGGCTCCTCTGGAAACACCATATATTTT	CASNWGSSGNTIYF
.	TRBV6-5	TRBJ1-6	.	TGTGCCACAAGGGGACACGTTAATTCACCCCTCCACTTT	CATRGHVNSPLHF
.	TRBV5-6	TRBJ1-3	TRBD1	TGTGCCAGCAGCTTACCCGGACAGGGGTCTGGAAACACCATATATTTT	CASSLPGQGSGNTIYF
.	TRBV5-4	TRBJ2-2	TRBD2	TGTGCCAGCAGCTTGGGGACTAGCGATACCGGGGAGCTGTTTTTT	CASSLGTSDTGELFF
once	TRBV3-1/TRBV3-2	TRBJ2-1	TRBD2	TGTGCCAGCAGCCAAGATATGAGGACTAGCGGGAGAACCTACAATGAGCAGTTCTTC	CASSQDMRTSGRTYNEQFF
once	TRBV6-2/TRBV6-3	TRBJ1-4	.	TGTGCCAGCAGTTACGCGGGGAACAATGAAAAACTGTTTTTT	CASSYAGNNEKLFF
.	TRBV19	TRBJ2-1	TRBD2	TGTGCCAGTACCACTAGGACTAGAAGTGATGAGCAGTTCTTC	CASTTRTRSDEQFF
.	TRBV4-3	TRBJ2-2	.	TGCGCCAGCAGTCCTCAGAGTCTCAGGGTTGGGGAGGAGCTGTTTTTT	CASSPQSLRVGEELFF
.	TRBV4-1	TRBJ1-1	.	TGCGCCAGCAGCCAAGAAGACTCGGTCAGATCAGAAGCTTTCTTT	CASSQEDSVRSEAFF
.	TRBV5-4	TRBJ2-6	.	TGTGCCAGCAGGAGCGGACCGACCCGTTCCTCTGGGGCCAACGTCCTGACTTTC	CASRSGPTRSSGANVLTF
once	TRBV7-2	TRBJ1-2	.	TGTGCCAGCAGCGTACAACAGGGCCCTGGCTATGGCTACACCTTC	CASSVQQGPGYGYTF
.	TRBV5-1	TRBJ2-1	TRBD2	TGCGCCAGCAGCCCATATCTGACTAGCGGGAGTGTCGGTGAGCAGTTCTTC	CASSPYLTSGSVGEQFF
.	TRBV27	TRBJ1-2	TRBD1	TGTGCCAGCAGTCCCCGGCGAGAGACAGGGGCGACCTATGGCTACACCTTC	CASSPRRETGATYGYTF
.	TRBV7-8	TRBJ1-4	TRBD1	TGTGCCAGCAGCTCCCCGGGACAGAAACTGTTTTTT	CASSSPGQKLFF
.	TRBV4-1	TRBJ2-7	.	TGCGCCAGCAGCCCCATAGGACTCTCCTACGAGCAGTACTTC	CASSPIGLSYEQYF
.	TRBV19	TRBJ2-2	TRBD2	TGTGCCAGTAGTTCCCAGACGGGGGGAGGCACCGGGGAGCTGTTTTTT	CASSSQTGGGTGELFF
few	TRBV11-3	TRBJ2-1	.	TGTGCCAGCAGCTTCGCAGGCTCCTACAATGAGCAGTTCTTC	CASSFAGSYNEQFF
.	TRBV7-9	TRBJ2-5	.	TGTGCCAGCAGCTTAGCGGGGGGACAGTACTTC	CASSLAGGQYF
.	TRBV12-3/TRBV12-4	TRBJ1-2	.	TGTGCCAGCAGTCCTTATAACTATGGCTACACCTTC	CASSPYNYGYTF
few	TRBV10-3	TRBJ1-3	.	TGTGCAACCCTACAGGGCAGTGGAAACACCATATATTTT	CATLQGSGNTIYF
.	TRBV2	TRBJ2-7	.	TGTGCCAGCTTACGGGGGAGTGAGCAGTACTTC	CASLRGSEQYF
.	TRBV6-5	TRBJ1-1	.	TGTGCCATGGGGGGTACTGAAGCTTTCTTT	CAMGGTEAFF
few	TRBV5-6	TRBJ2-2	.	TGTGCCAGCAGCCTCGGCGAGGGTCACACCGGGGAGCTGTTTTTT	CASSLGEGHTGELFF